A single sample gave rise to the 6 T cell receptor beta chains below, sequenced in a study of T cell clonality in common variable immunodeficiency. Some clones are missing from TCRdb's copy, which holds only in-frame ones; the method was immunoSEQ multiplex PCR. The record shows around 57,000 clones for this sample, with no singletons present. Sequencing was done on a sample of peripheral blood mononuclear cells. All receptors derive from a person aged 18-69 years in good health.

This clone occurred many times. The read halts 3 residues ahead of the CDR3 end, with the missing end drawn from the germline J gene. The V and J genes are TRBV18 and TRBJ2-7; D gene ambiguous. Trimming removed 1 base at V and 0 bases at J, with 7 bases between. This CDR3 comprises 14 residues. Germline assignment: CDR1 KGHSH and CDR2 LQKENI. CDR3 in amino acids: CASSPLADSYEQYF. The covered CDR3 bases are TGTGCCAGCTCACCACTGGCAGACTCCTACGAG.

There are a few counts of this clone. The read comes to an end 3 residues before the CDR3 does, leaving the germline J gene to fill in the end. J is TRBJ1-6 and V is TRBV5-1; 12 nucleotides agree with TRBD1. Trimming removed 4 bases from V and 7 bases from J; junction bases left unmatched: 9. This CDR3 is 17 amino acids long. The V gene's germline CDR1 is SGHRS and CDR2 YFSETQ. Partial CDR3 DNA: TGCGCCAGCAGCCCGGTTGGGACAGGGGGCGACAATTCACCC. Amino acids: CASSPVGTGGDNSP. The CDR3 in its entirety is CASSPVGTGGDNSPLHF.

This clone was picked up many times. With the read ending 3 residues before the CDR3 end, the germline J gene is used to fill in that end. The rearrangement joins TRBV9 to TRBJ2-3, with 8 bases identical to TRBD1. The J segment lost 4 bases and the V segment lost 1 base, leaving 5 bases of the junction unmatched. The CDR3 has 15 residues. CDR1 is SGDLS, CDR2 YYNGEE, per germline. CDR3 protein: CASSVQGALPDTQYF. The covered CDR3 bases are TGTGCCAGCAGCGTACAGGGGGCCCTCCCAGATACG.

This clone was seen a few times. Partial CDR3 DNA: TGTGCCAGCAGCTTAGTTCGGGGAGACGTGAACAATGAC. Translation: CASSLVRGDVNND. The CDR3 in full is CASSLVRGDVNNDYTF. The chain links TRBV7-6 to TRBJ1-2; unclear D gene. The read ends 3 residues shy of where the CDR3 ends; the end is completed using the germline J gene. This CDR3 has 16 amino acids. CDR1 and CDR2 (germline): SGHVS, FNYEAQ.

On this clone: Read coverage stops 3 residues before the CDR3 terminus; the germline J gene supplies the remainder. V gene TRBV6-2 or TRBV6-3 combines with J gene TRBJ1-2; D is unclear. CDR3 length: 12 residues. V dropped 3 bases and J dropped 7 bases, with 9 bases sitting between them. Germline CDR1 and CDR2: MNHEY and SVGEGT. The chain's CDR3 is CASSYSAGGYTF. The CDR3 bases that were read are TGTGCCAGCAGTTATTCGGCAGGTGGC.

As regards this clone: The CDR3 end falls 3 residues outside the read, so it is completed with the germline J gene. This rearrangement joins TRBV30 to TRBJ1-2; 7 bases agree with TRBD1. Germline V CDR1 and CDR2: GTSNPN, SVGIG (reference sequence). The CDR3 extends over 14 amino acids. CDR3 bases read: TGTGCCTGGGACTCTTGGACAGGAGCCTACGAC. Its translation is CAWDSWTGAYD. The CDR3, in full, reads CAWDSWTGAYDYTF.